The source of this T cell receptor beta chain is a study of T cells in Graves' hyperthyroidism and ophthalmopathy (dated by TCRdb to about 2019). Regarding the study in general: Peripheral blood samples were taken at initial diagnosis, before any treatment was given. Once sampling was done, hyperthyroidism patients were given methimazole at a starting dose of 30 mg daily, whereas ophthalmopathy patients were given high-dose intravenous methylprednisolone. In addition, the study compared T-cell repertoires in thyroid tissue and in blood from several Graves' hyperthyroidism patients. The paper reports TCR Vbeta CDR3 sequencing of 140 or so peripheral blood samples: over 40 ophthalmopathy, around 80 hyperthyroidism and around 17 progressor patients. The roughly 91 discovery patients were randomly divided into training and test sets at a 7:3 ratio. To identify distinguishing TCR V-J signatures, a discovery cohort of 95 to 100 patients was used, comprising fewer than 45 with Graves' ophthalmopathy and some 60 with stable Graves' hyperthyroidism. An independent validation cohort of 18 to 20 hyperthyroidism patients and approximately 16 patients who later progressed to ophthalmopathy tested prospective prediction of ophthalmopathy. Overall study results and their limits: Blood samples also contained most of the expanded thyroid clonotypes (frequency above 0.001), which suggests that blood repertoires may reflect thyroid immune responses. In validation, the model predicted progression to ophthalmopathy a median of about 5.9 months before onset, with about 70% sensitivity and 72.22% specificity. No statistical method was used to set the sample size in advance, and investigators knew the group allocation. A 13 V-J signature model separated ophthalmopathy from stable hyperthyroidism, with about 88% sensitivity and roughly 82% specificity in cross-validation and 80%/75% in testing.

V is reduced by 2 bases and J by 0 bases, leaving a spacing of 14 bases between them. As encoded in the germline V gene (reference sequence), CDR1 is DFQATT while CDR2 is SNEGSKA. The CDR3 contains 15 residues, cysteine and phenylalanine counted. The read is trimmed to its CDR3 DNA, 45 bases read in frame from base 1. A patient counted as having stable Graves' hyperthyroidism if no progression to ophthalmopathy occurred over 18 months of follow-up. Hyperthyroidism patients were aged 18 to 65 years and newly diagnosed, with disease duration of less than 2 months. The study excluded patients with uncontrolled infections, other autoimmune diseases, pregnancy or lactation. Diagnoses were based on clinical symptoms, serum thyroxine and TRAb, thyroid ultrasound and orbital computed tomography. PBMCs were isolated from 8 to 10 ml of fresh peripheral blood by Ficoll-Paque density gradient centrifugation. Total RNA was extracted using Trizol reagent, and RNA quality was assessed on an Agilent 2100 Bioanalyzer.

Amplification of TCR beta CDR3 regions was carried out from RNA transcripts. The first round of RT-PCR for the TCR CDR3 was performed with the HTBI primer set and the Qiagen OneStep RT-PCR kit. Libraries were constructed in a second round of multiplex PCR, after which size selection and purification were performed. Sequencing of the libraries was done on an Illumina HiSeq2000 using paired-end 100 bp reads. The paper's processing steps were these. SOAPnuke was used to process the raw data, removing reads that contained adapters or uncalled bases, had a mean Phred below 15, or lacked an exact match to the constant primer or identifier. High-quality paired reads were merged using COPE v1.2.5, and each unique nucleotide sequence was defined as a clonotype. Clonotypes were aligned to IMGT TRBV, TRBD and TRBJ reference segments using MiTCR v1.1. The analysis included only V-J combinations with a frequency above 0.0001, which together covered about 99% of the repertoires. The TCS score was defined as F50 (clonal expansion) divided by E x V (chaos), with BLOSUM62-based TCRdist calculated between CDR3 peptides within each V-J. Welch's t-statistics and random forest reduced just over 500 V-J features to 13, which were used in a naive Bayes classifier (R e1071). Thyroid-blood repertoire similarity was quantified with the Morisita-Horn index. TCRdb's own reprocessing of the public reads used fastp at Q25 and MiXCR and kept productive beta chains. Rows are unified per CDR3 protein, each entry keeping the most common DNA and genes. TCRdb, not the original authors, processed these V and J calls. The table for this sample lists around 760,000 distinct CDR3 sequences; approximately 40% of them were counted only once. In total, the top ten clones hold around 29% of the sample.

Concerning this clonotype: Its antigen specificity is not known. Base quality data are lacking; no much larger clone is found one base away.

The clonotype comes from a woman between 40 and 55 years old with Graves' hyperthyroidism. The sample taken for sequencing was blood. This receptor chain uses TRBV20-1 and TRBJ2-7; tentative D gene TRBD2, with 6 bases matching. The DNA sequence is TGCAGTGCTAGACCCCTTGGGGGGTCCTCCTACGAGCAGTACTTC. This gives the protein CSARPLGGSSYEQYF.